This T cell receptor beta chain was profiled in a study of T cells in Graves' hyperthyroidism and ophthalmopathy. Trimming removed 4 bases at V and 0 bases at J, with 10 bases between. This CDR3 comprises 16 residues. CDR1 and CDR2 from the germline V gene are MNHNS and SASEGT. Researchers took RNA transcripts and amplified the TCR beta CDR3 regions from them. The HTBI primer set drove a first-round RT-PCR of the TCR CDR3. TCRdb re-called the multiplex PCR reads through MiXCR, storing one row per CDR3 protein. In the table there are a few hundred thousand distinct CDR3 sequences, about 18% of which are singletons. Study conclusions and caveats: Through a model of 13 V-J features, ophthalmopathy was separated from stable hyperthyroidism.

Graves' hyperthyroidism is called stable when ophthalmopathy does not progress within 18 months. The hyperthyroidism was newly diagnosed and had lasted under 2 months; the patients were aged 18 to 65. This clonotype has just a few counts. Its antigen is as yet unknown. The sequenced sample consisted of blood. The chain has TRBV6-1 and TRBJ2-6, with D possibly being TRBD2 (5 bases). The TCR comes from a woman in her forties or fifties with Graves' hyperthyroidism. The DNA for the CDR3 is TGTGCCAGCAGTGGTGAGGGCATCTCTGGGGCCAACGTCCTGACTTTC. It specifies CASSGEGISGANVLTF.